Below are 16 T cell receptor beta chains sequenced from a single sample in a study of T cell changes during pregnancy in multiple sclerosis. This table comes from immunoSEQ multiplex PCR, and its TCRdb copy is limited to in-frame clones, with some not included. The sample lists about 42,000 clones, about 91% occurring once. Here the sequenced sample was CD4+ T cells from peripheral blood mononuclear cells, taken before pregnancy. The receptors were sampled from a female donor with multiple sclerosis, enrolled in a pregnancy study.

A few counts support this clone. V gene TRBV10-3 combines with J gene TRBJ1-6; TRBD1 matches at 7 bases. After removal of 8 bases from V and 2 bases from J, the junction contained 6 bases not matched to a gene. This CDR3 is 15 amino acids long. Germline CDR1 reads ENHRY; CDR2 reads SYGVKD. CDR3 in amino acids: CAIRDSLTYNSPLHF. As DNA, the CDR3 is TGTGCCATCCGGGACAGCCTAACCTATAATTCACCCCTCCACTTT.

This clone was picked up one time. The CDR3 spells CASSSGQGLVYGYTF. CDR3 nucleotide sequence: TGTGCCAGCAGCTCGGGACAGGGGTTAGTCTATGGCTACACCTTC. V usage is TRBV5-6 and J usage is TRBJ1-2; 10 nucleotides agree with TRBD1. The V gene's germline CDR1 is SGHDT and CDR2 YYEEEE. V lost 3 bases to trimming and J lost 4 bases; unmatched junction nucleotides: 6. The CDR3 has 15 amino acids.

The chain carries TRBV5-4 and TRBJ1-1, with 11 bases aligning to TRBD1. V was pared by 4 bases and J by 3 bases, with 5 bases of the junction left unmatched. Germline CDR1 is SGHNT and CDR2 is YYREEE (reference sequence). The CDR3 covers 15 residues. Here the CDR3 DNA reads TGTGCCAGCAGCGGACCGGGACAGGGGGACACTGAAGCTTTCTTT. Translated: CASSGPGQGDTEAFF.

The chain recombines TRBV12-5 with TRBJ1-4, with TRBD1 matching over 7 bases. Germline V gene lookup returns CDR1 LGHNT and CDR2 FRNRAP. With V trimmed by 1 base and J by 5 bases, 7 bases remained unmatched. The CDR3 extends over 16 amino acids. This chain's CDR3 is CASGLGPDRRNEKLFF. The CDR3 nucleotides are TGTGCTAGTGGTTTGGGCCCGGACAGGAGAAATGAAAAACTGTTTTTT.

The chain uses TRBV7-2 and TRBJ2-1, with D possibly matching TRBD1 (6 bases). V lost 2 bases, J lost 4 bases, and 9 bases lay in between. The germline V gene has CDR1 SGHTA and CDR2 FQGNSA. This CDR3 region has 14 residues. The chain's CDR3 is CASSLRGFYNEQFF. The CDR3 DNA follows: TGTGCCAGCAGCTTAAGGGGGTTTTACAATGAGCAGTTCTTC.

V is TRBV9 and J is TRBJ2-5; TRBD2 matches 9 bases. CDR3 length equals 16 residues. Looked up from germline, CDR1 is SGDLS and CDR2 is YYNGEE. V shed 4 bases, J shed 6 bases, and the junction held 13 bases outside the gene matches. Here the CDR3 reads CASSPTTGGGGKTQYF. As DNA, the CDR3 is TGTGCCAGCAGCCCCACAACCGGCGGGGGGGGAAAGACCCAGTACTTC.

The chain is built from TRBV19 and TRBJ1-2; unclear D gene. Germline CDR1 LNHDA, CDR2 SQIVND (reference sequence). This CDR3 spans 14 amino acids. V was cut by 4 bases and J by 2 bases, with 11 bases left in between. In DNA, the CDR3 is TGTGCCAGTAGTACGAAAGACAAGAACTATGGCTACACCTTC. Amino acids: CASSTKDKNYGYTF.

This sequence joins TRBV7-3 and TRBJ2-7, with 8 bases aligning to TRBD2. CDR3 length equals 17 residues. J was trimmed by 6 bases and V by 2 bases; bases with no gene match: 15. Germline V gives CDR1 SGHTA, CDR2 FQGTGA. The CDR3 here is CASSLDLGGGFSGEQYF. CDR3 DNA: TGTGCCAGCAGCTTAGACCTCGGGGGGGGTTTTTCGGGCGAGCAGTACTTC.

V is TRBV25-1 and J is TRBJ2-7; weak D call: TRBD1 (6 bases). Germline CDR1 is MGHDK and CDR2 is SYGVNS. The CDR3 consists of 14 residues. V lost 1 base and J 4 bases, leaving 11 bases between the germline ends. In nucleotides, the CDR3 is TGTGCCAGCAGTGAATCGGCCAGGGGTTACGAGCAGTACTTC. The encoded protein is CASSESARGYEQYF.

The chain links TRBV6-5 to TRBJ1-2, with TRBD1 matching over 9 bases. Germline-derived CDR1 and CDR2 are MNHEY and SVGAGI. CDR3 size: 14 residues. V shed 6 bases and J 3 bases; nucleotides not matched to a gene: 5. The CDR3 spells CASRKTGGYYGYTF. CDR3 coding DNA: TGTGCCAGCAGAAAGACAGGGGGTTACTATGGCTACACCTTC.

The genes are TRBV4-2 and TRBJ2-5, with 7 bases fitting TRBD2. This CDR3 contains 15 residues. V dropped 4 bases and J dropped 2; count of bases not matched to a gene: 7. CDR1 and CDR2 from the germline V gene are LGHNA and YNFKEQ. CDR3 sequence reads: CASSPVGAGQETQYF. The CDR3 DNA is TGTGCCAGCAGCCCAGTAGGAGCGGGGCAAGAGACCCAGTACTTC.

The sample holds a few counts of this clone. V usage is TRBV2 and J usage is TRBJ1-6; D is undetermined. The length of the CDR3 is 12 residues. From germline, CDR1 is SNHLY and CDR2 FYNNEI. V shed 4 bases and J shed 9 bases, with 7 bases lying between them. The CDR3 bases are TGTGCCAGCAGTGCTCCAGTTTCACCCCTCCACTTT. Translated, it gives CASSAPVSPLHF.

This chain uses TRBV7-3 with TRBJ2-2, with D perhaps TRBD1 (6 bases). The CDR3 totals 14 residues. Trimming took 5 bases from V and 6 from J, leaving 13 bases between them. Germline V gene sequence: CDR1 SGHTA, CDR2 FQGTGA. The CDR3 DNA follows: TGTGCCAGCAGCCCCCTTGGGGGCTCCGGGGAGCTGTTTTTT. Translating it yields CASSPLGGSGELFF.

As concerns this clone: Other DNA sequences in this sample translate to the same CDR3. The chain links TRBV19 to TRBJ2-1, with a weak D call TRBD1 (5 bases). Trimming removed 3 bases at V and 7 bases at J, with 10 bases between. CDR1 and CDR2 from the germline V gene are LNHDA and SQIVND (reference sequence). CDR3 length: 13 amino acids. This chain's CDR3 is CASSIGRVNEQFF. The CDR3 nucleotides read TGTGCCAGTAGTATCGGCAGGGTAAATGAGCAGTTCTTC.

The chain joins TRBV9 to TRBJ1-2; perhaps TRBD1 as D (6 bases). Per germline, CDR1 SGDLS and CDR2 YYNGEE. CDR3 length equals 13 residues. The ends were cut back, 4 bases at V and 4 bases at J, with 11 bases in the middle. CDR3 nucleotides: TGTGCCAGCAGCCAAGACAGGTTCTATGGCTACACCTTC. It yields the protein CASSQDRFYGYTF.

This CDR3 is CASSHLTGTVTYEQYF. DNA of the CDR3: TGCGCCAGCAGCCACTTAACCGGGACAGTTACCTACGAGCAGTACTTC. The gene calls are TRBV4-3 and TRBJ2-7; 7 bases agree with TRBD1. V dropped 3 bases and J dropped 2; count of bases not matched to a gene: 10. This CDR3 spans 16 amino acids. Germline V gives CDR1 LGHNA, CDR2 YSLEER.